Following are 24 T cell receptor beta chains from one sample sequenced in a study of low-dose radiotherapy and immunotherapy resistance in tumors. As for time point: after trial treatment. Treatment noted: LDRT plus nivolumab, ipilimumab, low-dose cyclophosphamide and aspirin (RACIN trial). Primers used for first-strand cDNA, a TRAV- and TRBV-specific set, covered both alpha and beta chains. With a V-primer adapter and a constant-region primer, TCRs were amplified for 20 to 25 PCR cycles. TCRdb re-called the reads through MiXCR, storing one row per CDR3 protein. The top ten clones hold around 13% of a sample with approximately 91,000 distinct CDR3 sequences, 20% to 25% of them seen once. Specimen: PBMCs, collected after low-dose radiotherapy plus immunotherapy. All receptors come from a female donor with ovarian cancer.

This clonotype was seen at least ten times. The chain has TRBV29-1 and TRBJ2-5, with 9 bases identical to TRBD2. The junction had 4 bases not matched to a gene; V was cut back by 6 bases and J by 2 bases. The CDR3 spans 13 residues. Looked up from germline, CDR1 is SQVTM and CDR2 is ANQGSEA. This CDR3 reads CSVGREGQETQYF. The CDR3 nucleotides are TGCAGCGTCGGGCGGGAGGGACAAGAGACCCAGTACTTC. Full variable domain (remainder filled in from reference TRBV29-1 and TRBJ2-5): SAVISQKPSRDICQRGTSLTIQCQVDSQVTMMFWYRQQPGQSLTLIATANQGSEATYESGFVIDKFPISRPNLTFSTLTVSNMSPEDSSIYLCSVGREGQETQYFGPGTRLLVL.

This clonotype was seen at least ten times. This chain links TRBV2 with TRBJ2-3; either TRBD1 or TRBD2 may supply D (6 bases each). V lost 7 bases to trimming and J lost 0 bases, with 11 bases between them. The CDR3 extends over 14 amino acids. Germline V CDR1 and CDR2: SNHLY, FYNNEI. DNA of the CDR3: TGTGCCAGCAAAACAGGGACTAGCACAGATACGCAGTATTTT. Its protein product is CASKTGTSTDTQYF.

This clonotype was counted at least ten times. CDR3 sequence (DNA): TGTGCCAGCAGCTTACTGGCAGGGTACGAGCAGTACTTC. The encoded protein is CASSLLAGYEQYF. The V and J genes are TRBV12-3 or TRBV12-4 and TRBJ2-7, with D possibly TRBD1 on 5 matching bases. The CDR3 is 13 amino acids. With 6 bases removed from V and 4 bases from J, the gap between germline ends came to 13 bases.

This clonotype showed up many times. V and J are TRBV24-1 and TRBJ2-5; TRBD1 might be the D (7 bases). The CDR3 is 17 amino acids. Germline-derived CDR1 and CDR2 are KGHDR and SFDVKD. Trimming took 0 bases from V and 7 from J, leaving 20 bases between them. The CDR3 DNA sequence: TGTGCCACCAGTGATTTGGGGACAGAGCAAGCGCGGGGGACCCAGTACTTC. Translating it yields CATSDLGTEQARGTQYF.

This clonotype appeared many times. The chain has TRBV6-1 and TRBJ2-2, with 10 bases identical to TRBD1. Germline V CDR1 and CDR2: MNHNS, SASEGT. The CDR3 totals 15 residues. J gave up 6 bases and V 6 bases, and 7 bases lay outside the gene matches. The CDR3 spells CASSPRQGAAGELFF. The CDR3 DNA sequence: TGTGCCAGCAGCCCACGACAGGGGGCGGCCGGGGAGCTGTTTTTT.

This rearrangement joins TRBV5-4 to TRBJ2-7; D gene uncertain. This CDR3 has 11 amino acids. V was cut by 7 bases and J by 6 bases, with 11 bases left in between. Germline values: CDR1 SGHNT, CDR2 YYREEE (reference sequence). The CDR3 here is CASRHGLEQYF. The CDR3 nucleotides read TGTGCCAGCCGGCATGGCCTCGAGCAGTACTTC.

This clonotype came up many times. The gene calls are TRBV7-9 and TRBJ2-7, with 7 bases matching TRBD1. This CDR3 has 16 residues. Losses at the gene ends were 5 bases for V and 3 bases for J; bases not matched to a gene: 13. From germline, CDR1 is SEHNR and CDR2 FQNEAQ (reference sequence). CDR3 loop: CASSLNVGQSFYEQYF. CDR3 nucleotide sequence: TGTGCCAGCAGCCTTAATGTGGGACAGTCTTTCTACGAGCAGTACTTC.

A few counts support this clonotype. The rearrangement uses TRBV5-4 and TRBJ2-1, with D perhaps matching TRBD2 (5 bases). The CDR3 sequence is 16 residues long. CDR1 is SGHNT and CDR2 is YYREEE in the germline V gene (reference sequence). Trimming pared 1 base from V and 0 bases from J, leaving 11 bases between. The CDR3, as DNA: TGTGCCAGCAGCTTGCTGCACGGACTCTCCTACAATGAGCAGTTCTTC. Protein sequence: CASSLLHGLSYNEQFF.

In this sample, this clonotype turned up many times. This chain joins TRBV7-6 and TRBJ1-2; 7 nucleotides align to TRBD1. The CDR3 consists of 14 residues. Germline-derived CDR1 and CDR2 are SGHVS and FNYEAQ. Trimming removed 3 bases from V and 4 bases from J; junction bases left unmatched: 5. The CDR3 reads CASSFTGVVYGYTF. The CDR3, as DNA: TGTGCCAGCAGCTTTACAGGGGTTGTCTATGGCTACACCTTC.

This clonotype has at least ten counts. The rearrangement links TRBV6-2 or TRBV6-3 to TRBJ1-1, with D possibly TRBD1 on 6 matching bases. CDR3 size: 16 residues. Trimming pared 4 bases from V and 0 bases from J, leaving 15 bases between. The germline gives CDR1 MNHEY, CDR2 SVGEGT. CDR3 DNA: TGTGCCAGCAGTTCTCCACAGGGCAAGGTGAACACTGAAGCTTTCTTT. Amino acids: CASSSPQGKVNTEAFF.

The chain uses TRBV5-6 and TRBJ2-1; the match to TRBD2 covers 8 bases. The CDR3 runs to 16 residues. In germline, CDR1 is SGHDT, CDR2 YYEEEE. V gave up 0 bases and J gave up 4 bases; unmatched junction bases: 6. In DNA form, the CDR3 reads TGTGCCAGCAGCTTGGTTGCTAGCGGGCCTTACAATGAGCAGTTCTTC. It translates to CASSLVASGPYNEQFF. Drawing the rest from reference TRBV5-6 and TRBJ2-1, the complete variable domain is DAGVTQSPTHLIKTRGQQVTLRCSPKSGHDTVSWYQQALGQGPQFIFQYYEEEERQRGNFPDRFSGHQFPNYSSELNVNALLLGDSALYLCASSLVASGPYNEQFFGPGTRLTVL.

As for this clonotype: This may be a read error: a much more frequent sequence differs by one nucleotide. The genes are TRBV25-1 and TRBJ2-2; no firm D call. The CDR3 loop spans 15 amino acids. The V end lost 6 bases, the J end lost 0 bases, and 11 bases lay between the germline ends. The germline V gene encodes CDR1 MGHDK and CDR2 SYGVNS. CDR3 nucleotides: TGTGCCAGCAGCTTGAGAGGAGCGAACACCGGGGAGCTGTTTTTT. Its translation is CASSLRGANTGELFF.

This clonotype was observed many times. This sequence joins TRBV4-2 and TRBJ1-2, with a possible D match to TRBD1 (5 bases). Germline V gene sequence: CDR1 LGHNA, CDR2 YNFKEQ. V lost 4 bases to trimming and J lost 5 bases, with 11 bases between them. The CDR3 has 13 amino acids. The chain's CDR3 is CASSLKTEYGYTF. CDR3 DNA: TGTGCCAGCAGCCTTAAGACAGAATATGGCTACACCTTC.

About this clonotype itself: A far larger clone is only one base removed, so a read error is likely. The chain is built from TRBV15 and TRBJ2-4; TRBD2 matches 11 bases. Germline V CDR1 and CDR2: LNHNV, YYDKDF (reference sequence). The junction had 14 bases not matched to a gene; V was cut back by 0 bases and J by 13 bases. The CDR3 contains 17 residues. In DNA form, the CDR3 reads TGTGCCACCAGCAGAGAGGCTAGCGGGAGGTTGTACAATGAGCAGTACTTC. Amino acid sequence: CATSREASGRLYNEQYF.

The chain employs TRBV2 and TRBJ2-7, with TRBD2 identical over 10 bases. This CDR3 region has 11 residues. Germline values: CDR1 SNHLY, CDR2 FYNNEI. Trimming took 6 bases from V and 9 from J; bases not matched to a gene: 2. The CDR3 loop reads CASSLAGAQYF. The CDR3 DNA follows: TGTGCCAGCAGCCTAGCGGGAGCGCAGTACTTC.

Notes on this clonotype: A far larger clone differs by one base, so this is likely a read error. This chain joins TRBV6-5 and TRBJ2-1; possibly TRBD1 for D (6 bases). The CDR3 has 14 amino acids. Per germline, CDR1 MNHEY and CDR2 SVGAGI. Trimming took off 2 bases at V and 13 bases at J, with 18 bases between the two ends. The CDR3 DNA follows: TGTGCCAGCAGTTACCTAACCGTCCAGGGGAATCAGTTCTTC. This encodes CASSYLTVQGNQFF.

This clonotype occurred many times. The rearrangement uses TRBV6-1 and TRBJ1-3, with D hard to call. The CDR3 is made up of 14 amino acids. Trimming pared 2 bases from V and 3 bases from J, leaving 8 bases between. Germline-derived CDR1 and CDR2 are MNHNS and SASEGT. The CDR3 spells CASSERIDGNTIYF. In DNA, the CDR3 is TGTGCCAGCAGTGAAAGGATTGATGGAAACACCATATATTTT.

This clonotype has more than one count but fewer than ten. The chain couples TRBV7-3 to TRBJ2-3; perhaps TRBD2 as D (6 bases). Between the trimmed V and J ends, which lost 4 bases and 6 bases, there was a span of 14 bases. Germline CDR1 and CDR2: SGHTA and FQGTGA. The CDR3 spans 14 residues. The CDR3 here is CASSSLGSGDTQYF. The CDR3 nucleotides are TGTGCCAGCAGCTCCTTGGGCAGCGGGGATACGCAGTATTTT.

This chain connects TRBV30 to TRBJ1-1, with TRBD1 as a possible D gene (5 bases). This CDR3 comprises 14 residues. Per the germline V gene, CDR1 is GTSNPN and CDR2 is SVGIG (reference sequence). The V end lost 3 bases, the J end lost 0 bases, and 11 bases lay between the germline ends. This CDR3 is CAWRRKTVNTEAFF. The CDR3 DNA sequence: TGTGCCTGGAGAAGGAAGACAGTGAACACTGAAGCTTTCTTT. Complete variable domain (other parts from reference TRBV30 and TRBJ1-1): SQTIHQWPATLVQPVGSPLSLECTVEGTSNPNLYWYRQAAGRGLQLLFYSVGIGQISSEVPQNLSASRPQDRQFILSSKKLLLSDSGFYLCAWRRKTVNTEAFFGQGTRLTVV.

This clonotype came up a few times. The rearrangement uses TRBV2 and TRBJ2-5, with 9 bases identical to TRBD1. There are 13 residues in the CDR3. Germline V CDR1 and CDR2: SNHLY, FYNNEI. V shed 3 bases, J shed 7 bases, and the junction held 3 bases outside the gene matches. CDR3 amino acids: CASSEGQGGTQYF. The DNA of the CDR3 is TGTGCCAGCAGTGAGGGACAGGGTGGGACCCAGTACTTC.

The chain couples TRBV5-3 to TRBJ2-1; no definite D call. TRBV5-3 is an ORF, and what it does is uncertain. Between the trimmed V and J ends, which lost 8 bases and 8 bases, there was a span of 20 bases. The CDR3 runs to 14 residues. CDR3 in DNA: TGTGCCAGCAGCCCCCCGATCCAAAGCCATGAGCAGTTCTTC. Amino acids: CASSPPIQSHEQFF.

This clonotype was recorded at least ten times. CDR3 sequence reads: CASSLAYHRTYEQYF. CDR3 nucleotide sequence: TGTGCCAGCAGCTTAGCTTACCACCGGACCTACGAGCAGTACTTC. The V call is TRBV11-1, the J call TRBJ2-7; D not certain. The CDR3 is 15 amino acids. Germline values: CDR1 SGHAT, CDR2 FQDESV (reference sequence). V was shortened by 0 bases and J by 2 bases, with 11 bases between the two germline ends.

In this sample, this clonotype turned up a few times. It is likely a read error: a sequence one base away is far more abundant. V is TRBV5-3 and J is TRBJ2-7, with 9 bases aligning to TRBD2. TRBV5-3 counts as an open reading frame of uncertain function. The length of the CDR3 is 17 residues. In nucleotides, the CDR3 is TGTGCCAGCAGCTTGGCCGGCGGGAGGGGGGGGGACAATGAGCAGTACTTC. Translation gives CASSLAGGRGGDNEQYF.

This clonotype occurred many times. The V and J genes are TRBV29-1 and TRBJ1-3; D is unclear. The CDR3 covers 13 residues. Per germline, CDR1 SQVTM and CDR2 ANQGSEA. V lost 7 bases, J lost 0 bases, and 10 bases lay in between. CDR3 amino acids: CSGRVNSGNTIYF. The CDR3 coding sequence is TGCAGCGGCCGGGTGAACTCTGGAAACACCATATATTTT.